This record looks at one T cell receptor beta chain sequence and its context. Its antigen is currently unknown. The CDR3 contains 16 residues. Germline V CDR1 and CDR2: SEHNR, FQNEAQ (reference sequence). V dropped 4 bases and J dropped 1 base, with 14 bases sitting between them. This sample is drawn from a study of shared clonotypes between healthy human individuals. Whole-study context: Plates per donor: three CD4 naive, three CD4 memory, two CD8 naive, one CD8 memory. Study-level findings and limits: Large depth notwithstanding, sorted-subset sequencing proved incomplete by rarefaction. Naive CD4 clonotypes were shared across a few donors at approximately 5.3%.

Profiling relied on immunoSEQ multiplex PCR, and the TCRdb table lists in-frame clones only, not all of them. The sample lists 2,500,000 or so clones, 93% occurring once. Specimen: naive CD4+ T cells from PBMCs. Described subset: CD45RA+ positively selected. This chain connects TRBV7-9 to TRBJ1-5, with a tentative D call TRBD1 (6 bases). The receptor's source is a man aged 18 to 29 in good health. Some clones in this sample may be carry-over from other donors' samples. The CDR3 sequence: CASSSIGRGSNQPQHF. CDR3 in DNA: TGTGCCAGCAGCTCCATCGGCAGGGGAAGCAATCAGCCCCAGCATTTT.